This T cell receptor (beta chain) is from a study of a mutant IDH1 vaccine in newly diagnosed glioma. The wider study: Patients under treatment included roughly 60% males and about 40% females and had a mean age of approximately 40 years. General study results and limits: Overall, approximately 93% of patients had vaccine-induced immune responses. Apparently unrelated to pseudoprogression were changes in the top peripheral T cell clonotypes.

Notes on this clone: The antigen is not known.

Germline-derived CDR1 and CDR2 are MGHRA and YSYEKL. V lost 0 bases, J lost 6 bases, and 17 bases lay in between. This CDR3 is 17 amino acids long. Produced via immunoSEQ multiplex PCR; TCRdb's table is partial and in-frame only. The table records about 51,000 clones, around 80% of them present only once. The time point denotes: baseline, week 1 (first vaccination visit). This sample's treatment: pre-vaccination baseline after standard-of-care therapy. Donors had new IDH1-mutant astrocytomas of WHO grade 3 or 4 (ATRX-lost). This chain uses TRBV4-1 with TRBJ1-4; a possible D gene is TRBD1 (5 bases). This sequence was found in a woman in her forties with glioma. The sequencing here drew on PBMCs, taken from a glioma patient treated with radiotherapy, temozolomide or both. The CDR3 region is CASSQDPGRARYEKLFF. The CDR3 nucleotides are TGCGCCAGCAGCCAAGATCCCGGCAGGGCGCGTTATGAAAAACTGTTTTTT.